This passage covers 22 T cell receptor beta chains from one sample sequenced in a study of blood T cell repertoires in COVID-19. Sequenced by immunoSEQ multiplex PCR; TCRdb stores in-frame clones only, minus some. The sample carries around 250,000 clones, roughly four fifths recorded once. Material: peripheral blood. The receptors originated from a woman younger than 35 with acute or convalescent COVID-19.

This clone was seen more than once but under ten times. The chain is built from TRBV3-1 (or the pseudogene TRBV3-2) and TRBJ1-2; perhaps TRBD1 as D (6 bases). Germline CDR1 and CDR2: LGHDT and YNNKEL (reference sequence). Trimming took 4 bases from V and 2 from J, leaving 8 bases between them. There are 13 residues in the CDR3. CDR3 coding DNA: TGTGCCAGCAGCCCTACAGGGAACTATGGCTACACCTTC. This gives the protein CASSPTGNYGYTF.

The V gene is TRBV23-1, the J gene TRBJ1-4; maybe TRBD1 (5 bases). TRBV23-1 is marked as an open reading frame, function uncertain. The CDR3 contains 16 residues. V dropped 2 bases and J dropped 8 bases, with 18 bases sitting between them. The CDR3 spells CASSQSLPGRREKLFF. In DNA form, the CDR3 reads TGCGCCAGCAGTCAAAGTCTACCAGGGAGGAGAGAAAAACTGTTTTTT.

In DNA, the CDR3 is TGTGCCAGCAGCCCCCCTGCGGATGAGCAGTTCTTC. It is translated as CASSPPADEQFF. The chain recombines TRBV12-3 or TRBV12-4 with TRBJ2-1; D is ambiguous. V gave up 6 bases and J gave up 8 bases, with 11 bases separating them. The CDR3 contains 12 residues.

DNA of the CDR3: TGTGCCAGCAGCCGCGGAGGGAGCTACGAGCAGTACTTC. It is translated as CASSRGGSYEQYF. The rearrangement joins TRBV5-8 to TRBJ2-7; D is perhaps TRBD2 (6 bases). CDR3 length equals 13 residues. Germline V gene sequence: CDR1 SGHTS, CDR2 YDEGEE. With 4 bases removed from V and 3 bases from J, the gap between germline ends came to 11 bases.

This clone was recorded once. V is TRBV10-2 and J is TRBJ1-4; D perhaps matches TRBD1 (5 bases). The ends were cut back, 8 bases at V and 5 bases at J, with 18 bases in the middle. The CDR3 spans 15 residues. Germline CDR1 is WSHSY and CDR2 is SAAADI. Here the CDR3 DNA reads TGCGCCAGCTACAGCGGGGGGGGGAGGAATGAAAAACTGTTTTTT. Translation: CASYSGGGRNEKLFF.

This chain joins TRBV27 and TRBJ2-7; 8 bases align to TRBD2. The CDR3 spans 14 residues. J lost 3 bases, V lost 7 bases, and 8 bases had no gene match. CDR1 is MNHEY, CDR2 SMNVEV, per germline (reference sequence). The DNA of the CDR3 is TGTGCCAGCACAAGCGGGAGTGGTGTCTACGAGCAGTACTTC. It encodes CASTSGSGVYEQYF.

This clone showed up just once. This chain uses TRBV7-8 with TRBJ1-1; D may be TRBD1 (5 bases). The CDR3 consists of 14 residues. From germline, CDR1 is SGHVS and CDR2 FQNEAQ. V lost 7 bases and J 1 base, leaving 13 bases between the germline ends. Written as DNA, the CDR3 is TGTGCCAGCACCGTTTGGGGCCCGAACACTGAAGCTTTCTTT. Its protein is CASTVWGPNTEAFF.

V usage is TRBV12-3 or TRBV12-4 and J usage is TRBJ1-4, with D possibly TRBD1 on 6 matching bases. The V end lost 10 bases, the J end lost 7 bases, and 16 bases lay between the germline ends. This CDR3 contains 13 residues. CDR3 amino acids: CATSGRGGEKLFF. The CDR3 region has the DNA TGTGCCACCTCGGGCAGGGGTGGTGAAAAACTGTTTTTT.

The chain joins TRBV7-6 to TRBJ2-5; D is ambiguous. This CDR3 comprises 11 residues. Germline CDR1 is SGHVS and CDR2 is FNYEAQ. Deletions cut 5 bases from V and 4 bases from J, with 5 bases between. CDR3 DNA sequence: TGTGCCAGCAGCCACTCAGAGACCCAGTACTTC. This encodes CASSHSETQYF.

This clone came up once. This sequence joins TRBV19 and TRBJ2-2, with D possibly TRBD2 on 6 matching bases. Per germline, CDR1 LNHDA and CDR2 SQIVND (reference sequence). V gave up 11 bases and J gave up 5 bases, with 18 bases separating them. The CDR3 extends over 14 amino acids. The chain's CDR3 is CASRGAGLTGELFF. In nucleotides, the CDR3 is TGTGCCTCCCGTGGGGCAGGACTAACCGGGGAGCTGTTTTTT.

The V gene is TRBV27, the J gene TRBJ1-5, with 9 positions matching TRBD1. CDR1 is MNHEY, CDR2 SMNVEV, per germline (reference sequence). The CDR3 runs to 14 residues. J lost 7 bases, V lost 5 bases, and 6 bases had no gene match. DNA of the CDR3: TGTGCCAGCAGTCCGGGACAGGGAAGGCAGCCCCAGCATTTT. Translation gives CASSPGQGRQPQHF.

Comment on this clone: Other DNA sequences in this sample translate to the same CDR3. The genes are TRBV10-1 and TRBJ2-1; TRBD2 agrees at 11 bases. Germline trimming cut 2 bases from V and 4 bases from J; bases unmatched to any gene: 1. The CDR3 loop spans 15 amino acids. CDR1 and CDR2 (germline): WNHNN, SYGVQD (reference sequence). The chain's CDR3 is CASSEGTSGYNEQFF. The CDR3, as DNA: TGCGCCAGCAGTGAGGGGACTAGCGGATACAATGAGCAGTTCTTC.

The chain joins TRBV29-1 to TRBJ2-1; D is perhaps TRBD1 (6 bases). Germline CDR1 and CDR2: SQVTM and ANQGSEA. Trimming pared 8 bases from V and 12 bases from J, leaving 26 bases between. CDR3 length equals 14 residues. CDR3 DNA: TGCAGCCAAACACCAGGGACATTCTGGCAGGGGCAGTTCTTC. The encoded protein is CSQTPGTFWQGQFF.

The V gene is TRBV13, the J gene TRBJ2-3; 10 positions agree with TRBD2. This CDR3 comprises 17 residues. The V gene's germline CDR1 is PRHDT and CDR2 FYEKMQ (reference sequence). V was clipped by 0 bases and J by 3 bases; unmatched bases: 6. The CDR3 nucleotides are TGTGCCAGCAGCTTAGGCCTAGCGGGAGCCTTGACAGATACGCAGTATTTT. Translated: CASSLGLAGALTDTQYF.

This clone was detected only a few times. The gene calls are TRBV19 and TRBJ1-4; 10 nucleotides agree with TRBD1. The V gene end was trimmed by 4 bases and the J gene end by 14 bases; junction bases not matched to a gene: 13. From germline, CDR1 is LNHDA and CDR2 SQIVND (reference sequence). The CDR3 covers 15 residues. In DNA form, the CDR3 reads TGTGCCAGTAGTACGCCCGGGACAGGGGTGACGTGGCTGTTTTTT. Its protein product is CASSTPGTGVTWLFF.

The rearrangement joins TRBV2 to TRBJ1-2; D ambiguous. Germline CDR1 reads SNHLY; CDR2 reads FYNNEI. Trimming pared 0 bases from V and 4 bases from J, leaving 12 bases between. CDR3 size: 15 residues. The CDR3 region has the DNA TGTGCCAGCAGTGAAGCCCCGACAAGCTTCTATGGCTACACCTTC. Its translation: CASSEAPTSFYGYTF.

This clone has only one observation. The rearrangement links TRBV5-1 to TRBJ2-5, with 14 bases that match TRBD2. J lost 5 bases, V lost 4 bases, and 10 bases had no gene match. Germline-derived CDR1 and CDR2 are SGHRS and YFSETQ. The CDR3 length is 17 residues. CDR3 protein: CASSPGTSGSYVETQYF. The CDR3, as DNA: TGCGCCAGCAGCCCCGGGACTAGCGGGAGTTATGTGGAGACCCAGTACTTC. Full variable domain (remainder filled in from reference TRBV5-1 and TRBJ2-5): KAGVTQTPRYLIKTRGQQVTLSCSPISGHRSVSWYQQTPGQGLQFLFEYFSETQRNKGNFPGRFSGRQFSNSRSEMNVSTLELGDSALYLCASSPGTSGSYVETQYFGPGTRLLVL.

The genes are TRBV30 and TRBJ1-4; 7 nucleotides agree with TRBD1. The germline V gene has CDR1 GTSNPN and CDR2 SVGIG (reference sequence). This CDR3 region has 14 residues. The trim removed 0 bases at V and 5 bases at J, leaving 3 bases unmatched. The CDR3 DNA reads TGTGCCTGGAGTGTAGGGGGACAGAATGAAAAACTGTTTTTT. Translated: CAWSVGGQNEKLFF.

This chain connects TRBV5-1 to TRBJ2-3; D may be TRBD1 (6 bases). The V gene lost 5 bases and the J gene lost 1 base, with 11 bases spanning the gap. Germline CDR1 SGHRS, CDR2 YFSETQ. The CDR3 consists of 14 residues. Written as DNA, the CDR3 is TGCGCCAGCAGACGAGGGGGTCGCACAGATACGCAGTATTTT. Translating gives CASRRGGRTDTQYF.

The V gene is TRBV7-2, the J gene TRBJ1-2; D is uncertain. Germline V gene sequence: CDR1 SGHTA, CDR2 FQGNSA. The CDR3 loop spans 14 amino acids. V lost 0 bases and J lost 0, with 5 bases in between. CDR3 DNA: TGTGCCAGCAGCTTAGCACCAGCTAACTATGGCTACACCTTC. This gives the protein CASSLAPANYGYTF.

The chain couples TRBV30 to TRBJ2-7; 12 nucleotides match TRBD2. V dropped 0 bases and J dropped 7; count of bases not matched to a gene: 7. In germline, CDR1 is GTSNPN, CDR2 SVGIG (reference sequence). The length of the CDR3 is 15 residues. In DNA, the CDR3 is TGTGCCTGGAGTGTCCCCCTAGCGGGAGGGGGTGAGCAGTACTTC. It encodes CAWSVPLAGGGEQYF. Drawing the rest from reference TRBV30 and TRBJ2-7, the complete variable domain is SQTIHQWPATLVQPVGSPLSLECTVEGTSNPNLYWYRQAAGRGLQLLFYSVGIGQISSEVPQNLSASRPQDRQFILSSKKLLLSDSGFYLCAWSVPLAGGGEQYFGPGTRLTVT.

The chain employs TRBV7-6 and TRBJ2-2; TRBD1 agrees at 9 bases. The ends lost 5 bases at V and 5 bases at J; junction bases unmatched: 18. The CDR3 totals 19 residues. The germline V gene has CDR1 SGHVS and CDR2 FNYEAQ. CDR3 bases: TGTGCCAGCAGCCAACTTGGGACAGGGTGGTCTTCTGGGACCGGGGAGCTGTTTTTT. Translation: CASSQLGTGWSSGTGELFF.